Reported below is one T cell receptor (beta chain). Its antigen is still unknown. It has no much larger one-base neighbor in the sample; base qualities were not kept. To sequence the TCRbeta CDR3 region, genomic DNA was isolated from the sorted cells. TCRbeta CDR3 regions were sequenced using the immunoSEQ Assay. Sourced from immuneACCESS, this table was stored by TCRdb with only in-frame sequences that have V and J called. A share of the clones is absent; for the studies checked, an unresolved V gene accounts for under half, and the remainder has no known explanation. The sample table shows some 120,000 clones, and 92% are seen once. 0.8% to 1% of the sample goes to the ten largest clones. According to the germline V gene (reference sequence), CDR1 reads LNHDA and CDR2 reads SQIVND. The CDR3 sequence holds 19 residues, the cysteine and phenylalanine included. The entry retains the CDR3 DNA only, 57 bases that are in frame from base 1. Here V drops 3 bases and J drops 0 bases, and the junction holds 9 bases not matched to any gene.

The trial excluded patients who had a history of autoimmune disease or were on systemic immunosuppression. Peripheral blood for TCR sequencing was collected from all dose cohorts at baseline, on cycle 4 day 1, and on cycle 7 day 1. The samples were taken from a phase I, first-in-human, multicenter, open-label dose-escalation trial of ivuxolimab. The trial enrolled adults with locally advanced or metastatic head and neck squamous cell, hepatocellular, melanoma or renal cell carcinoma. Before TCR sequencing, CD4+ T cells and CD8+ T cells were sorted from peripheral blood as separate populations. These data belong to a study of OX40 agonist ivuxolimab in advanced cancers. Some background on the complete study: Ivuxolimab, which targeted the costimulatory receptor OX40 (CD134), was an agonistic, fully human IgG2 monoclonal antibody. In the dose-escalation cohort, over 65% of patients were male, and the mean age was approximately 60 years, with a range of roughly 20 to 85. Prior anti-PD-1, anti-PD-L1 or anti-CTLA-4 therapy was permitted, and checkpoint inhibitors had been received by about 44% of dose-escalation patients. Of the approximately 50 dose-escalation patients, hepatocellular carcinoma was present in 19, melanoma in roughly 15, renal cell carcinoma in 9 and head and neck cancer in 9. Peripheral TCRbeta sequencing was intended to test whether TCR sequence diversity was altered and clonal T-cell expansion was caused by ivuxolimab. The paper describes the monotherapy dose-escalation part (N of about 55 patients) of the phase I trial of ivuxolimab. Partial responses occurred in three dose-escalation patients, of whom one had hepatocellular carcinoma and two had cutaneous melanoma. Intravenous ivuxolimab was administered to patients every 2 weeks at six dose levels: 0.01, 0.1, 0.3, 1.5, 3 and 10 mg/kg. General study outcomes and caveats: At doses of 0.1 to 3.0 mg/kg, clonal expansion of both CD4+ and CD8+ T cells in blood was seen between baseline and week 6. Which antigens the clonally expanded peripheral T cells were specific for was not determined. Low levels of normalized T-cell clonal expansion were also seen in some patients who did not respond. In partial responders in the 0.1-3.0 mg/kg groups, normalized peripheral clonal expansion was found to be among the lowest, especially among CD8+ T cells. After ivuxolimab, more expanded clones were found on average in CD8+ T cells than in CD4+ T cells.

The chain joins TRBV19 to TRBJ2-6; TRBD2 fits 9 bases in the junction. The sample here was CD4+ or CD8+ T cells sorted from blood, taken in a trial of the OX40 agonist ivuxolimab. This sequence originates from an adult with an advanced solid tumor such as melanoma, head and neck, liver or kidney cancer. Here the CDR3 is given as CASSMDPLAGFSGANVLTF. The DNA sequence follows: TGTGCCAGTAGTATGGACCCCCTAGCGGGATTCTCTGGGGCCAACGTCCTGACTTTC.